Following are 5 T cell receptor beta chains from one sample sequenced in a study of tumor-infiltrating lymphocytes in primary liver carcinoma (dated by TCRdb to the late 2010s). The sequencing machine was an Illumina HiSeq 2500. Using a constant-region primer and ProtoScript II reverse transcriptase, TCRbeta-specific cDNA was reverse-transcribed from around 520 ng total RNA. TCRbeta libraries were built with three nested multiplex PCR rounds, a slightly modified ARM-PCR procedure. Each of the first two PCR rounds ran for 9 to 11 cycles using multiplex TRBV1-TRBV30 forward primers together with a Cbeta reverse primer. TCRdb reanalyzed the raw reads on its own, using fastp at Q25 for trimming and MiXCR for clone calling, and kept in-frame beta chains. Every entry covers one CDR3 protein and lists the most common genes and DNA from its rows. For this sample there are about 120,000 distinct CDR3 sequences; around two thirds appear just once. Approximately 9.9% of the sample is held by the ten biggest clonotypes.

Total RNA and DNA were co-extracted without cell sorting from around 20-30 mg of bulk tissue using the AllPrep DNA/RNA mini kit. Specimen: liver tumor tissue from sampling region 1. Taken with the paper, the label for cell subset or site translates to: tumor region T1, superior pole. The origin of the receptors is a woman aged 55-69 years with primary liver carcinoma and hepatitis B virus infection.

About this clonotype: This may arise from a read error, as a much more abundant clone is one base away. The rearrangement links TRBV29-1 to TRBJ2-1; D is unresolved. Per germline, CDR1 SQVTM and CDR2 ANQGSEA. The CDR3 totals 11 residues. Trimming cost V 6 bases and J 12 bases, with 15 bases left between them. The CDR3 is CSVRWSGGQFF. CDR3 bases: TGCAGCGTACGCTGGTCTGGCGGGCAGTTCTTC.

The chain links TRBV7-8 to TRBJ2-2; no clear D. V was shortened by 1 base and J by 6 bases, with 12 bases between the two germline ends. The CDR3 extends over 15 amino acids. Germline V gives CDR1 SGHVS, CDR2 FQNEAQ. The CDR3 bases are TGTGCCAGCAGCTTAGAGAGTGGGCGCGCCGGGGAGCTGTTTTTT. As protein: CASSLESGRAGELFF.

A note on this clonotype: A read error is possible here, since a much larger clone lies one base away. This chain uses TRBV12-3 or TRBV12-4 with TRBJ2-7; no definite D call. This CDR3 has 12 amino acids. CDR3 protein: CASGLPLYEQYF. CDR3 coding DNA: TGTGCCAGCGGTTTGCCCTTGTACGAGCAGTACTTC.

The chain links TRBV30 to TRBJ1-1, with 8 nucleotides matching TRBD1. With V trimmed by 4 bases and J by 7 bases, 8 bases remained unmatched. The CDR3 covers 13 residues. The germline CDR1 and CDR2 sequences are GTSNPN and SVGIG (reference sequence). This chain's CDR3 is CAWIDRGNLEAFF. The CDR3 coding sequence is TGTGCCTGGATAGACAGGGGTAACCTTGAAGCTTTCTTT.

The chain has TRBV7-3 and TRBJ2-3; no firm D call. Between the trimmed V and J ends, which lost 1 base and 1 base, there was a span of 9 bases. The CDR3 has 15 residues. The germline gives CDR1 SGHTA, CDR2 FQGTGA. The CDR3 loop reads CASSLRGRRTDTQYF. Here the CDR3 DNA reads TGTGCCAGCAGCTTAAGAGGCAGACGCACAGATACGCAGTATTTT.